This T cell receptor beta chain derives from a study of T cell repertoires in cytomegalovirus infection. Looking at the study overall: CMV epitopes used comprised recently identified HLA-C-restricted ones and well-studied HLA-B-restricted ones. Study-wide results and limits: Dominating the ex vivo response were TCR beta clonotypes that were CMV-specific and HLA-C-restricted.

MiXCR was run by TCRdb on the reads, yielding one entry per CDR3 protein. In the table there are some 900,000 distinct CDR3 sequences, less than 35% of which are singletons. This clonotype was seen only a few times. Its antigen is undetermined. The germline V gene has CDR1 SGDLS and CDR2 YYNGEE. The length of the CDR3 is 16 residues. With 1 base removed from V and 0 bases from J, the gap between germline ends came to 12 bases. The origin of this receptor is a human donor in good health (CMV status not recorded). Some clones in this sample may be carry-over from other donors' samples. The source was cultured CD8+ T cells from PBMCs, collected from culture after CMV antigen stimulation. The V and J genes are TRBV9 and TRBJ2-3; D uncertain. The chain's CDR3 is CASSVQASPSTDTQYF. DNA for the CDR3: TGTGCCAGCAGCGTACAGGCCTCACCTAGCACAGATACGCAGTATTTT.